This entry lists 14 T cell receptor beta chains sequenced from one sample in a study of human T cells and chemical hapten exposure. TCRdb re-analysed the RACE reads in MiXCR, keeping a single row per CDR3 protein. The sample consists of 45,000 to 60,000 distinct CDR3 sequences, approximately 8.6% of them appearing once. Time point: patch test 1, 2 weeks after DPC sensitization. The treatment: therapeutic diphenylcyclopropenone sensitization with weekly scalp DPC. The sequencing used whole blood, collected in connection with sensitization to the hapten diphenylcyclopropenone (DPC). These receptors came from a woman in her forties with alopecia areata. Some clones in this sample may be carry-over from other donors' samples.

This clonotype has more than one count but fewer than ten. This sequence joins TRBV5-4 and TRBJ1-5; D unresolved. V lost 4 bases and J lost 1, with 12 bases in between. Germline V gives CDR1 SGHNT, CDR2 YYREEE (reference sequence). This CDR3 spans 15 amino acids. This CDR3 is CASSRYGSSNQPQHF. CDR3 nucleotides: TGTGCCAGCAGCCGTTACGGCAGCAGCAATCAGCCCCAGCATTTT. The whole variable domain, filled in from reference TRBV5-4 and TRBJ1-5, reads ETGVTQSPTHLIKTRGQQVTLRCSSQSGHNTVSWYQQALGQGPQFIFQYYREEENGRGNFPPRFSGLQFPNYSSELNVNALELDDSALYLCASSRYGSSNQPQHFGDGTRLSIL.

This clonotype has more than one count but fewer than ten. The genes are TRBV20-1 and TRBJ2-7; D may be TRBD1 (6 bases). V lost 0 bases and J lost 4, with 25 bases in between. The CDR3 runs 18 residues. CDR1 DFQATT and CDR2 SNEGSKA come from the germline V gene (reference sequence). CDR3 DNA: TGCAGTGCTAGAGATCCAATTTTCGAGGTCGGACAGACTTACGAGCAGTACTTC. Translating gives CSARDPIFEVGQTYEQYF.

This clonotype has more than one count but fewer than ten. The chain is built from TRBV20-1 and TRBJ2-5, with D possibly TRBD1 on 5 matching bases. Germline lookup yields CDR1 DFQATT and CDR2 SNEGSKA (reference sequence). Trimming shortened V by 3 bases and J by 6 bases, and 5 bases separated the two germline ends. The CDR3 consists of 10 residues. The CDR3 region is CSARGQTQYF. The CDR3 bases are TGCAGTGCTAGGGGGCAGACCCAGTACTTC.

Many counts were recorded for this clonotype. The chain combines TRBV9 with TRBJ2-3, with a tentative D call TRBD1 (6 bases). The ends were cut back, 4 bases at V and 0 bases at J, with 15 bases in the middle. The CDR3 is 16 residues long. Germline values: CDR1 SGDLS, CDR2 YYNGEE. The CDR3 sequence: CASSLTGSPSTDTQYF. The CDR3 DNA reads TGTGCCAGCAGCCTTACAGGGTCCCCCAGCACAGATACGCAGTATTTT. The full variable domain, completed using reference TRBV9 and TRBJ2-3, is DSGVTQTPKHLITATGQRVTLRCSPRSGDLSVYWYQQSLDQGLQFLIQYYNGEERAKGNILERFSAQQFPDLHSELNLSSLELGDSALYFCASSLTGSPSTDTQYFGPGTRLTVL.

Only a few counts were recorded for this clonotype. The CDR3 is CASSPRDRGSQPQHF. CDR3 nucleotides: TGCGCCAGCAGCCCCAGGGACAGGGGTAGTCAGCCCCAGCATTTT. This chain connects TRBV4-1 to TRBJ1-5; TRBD1 matches at 10 bases. The germline CDR1 and CDR2 sequences are MGHRA and YSYEKL. The CDR3 has 15 residues. V shed 4 bases, J shed 6 bases, and the junction held 6 bases outside the gene matches.

V usage is TRBV5-6 and J usage is TRBJ2-1; tentative D call: TRBD2 (5 bases). CDR1 SGHDT and CDR2 YYEEEE come from the germline V gene. The CDR3 has 12 residues. The V end was cut by 4 bases, the J end by 7 bases, with 9 bases between. CDR3 sequence (DNA): TGTGCCAGCAGCAGAGGGTGGAATGAGCAGTTCTTC. The encoded protein is CASSRGWNEQFF.

The V call is TRBV20-1, the J call TRBJ2-1, with D perhaps matching TRBD1 (5 bases). Germline assignment: CDR1 DFQATT and CDR2 SNEGSKA (reference sequence). The CDR3 totals 11 residues. The CDR3 DNA reads TGCAGAGGGGCGCATAACAATGAGCAGTTCTTC. Translation: CRGAHNNEQFF.

This clonotype occurred a few times. The chain joins TRBV12-3 or TRBV12-4 to TRBJ2-3; 16 bases line up with TRBD2. The J segment lost 0 bases and the V segment lost 5 bases, leaving 8 bases of the junction unmatched. The CDR3 is 19 residues long. The CDR3 bases are TGTGCCAGCAGTGAGGGACTAGCGGGGGGGCCCGTAAGCACAGATACGCAGTATTTT. As protein: CASSEGLAGGPVSTDTQYF.

The V and J genes are TRBV9 and TRBJ2-7; possibly TRBD1 for D (5 bases). CDR1 is SGDLS, CDR2 YYNGEE, per germline. V was clipped by 4 bases and J by 6 bases, with 11 bases between them. There are 12 residues in the CDR3. CDR3 residues: CASSPSRGEQYF. In DNA form, the CDR3 reads TGTGCCAGCAGCCCCTCAAGGGGCGAGCAGTACTTC.

This clonotype was seen just once. The genes are TRBV2 and TRBJ1-6, with 7 bases lining up with TRBD1. The CDR3 covers 14 residues. The J segment lost 9 bases and the V segment lost 5 bases, leaving 7 bases of the junction unmatched. CDR1 SNHLY and CDR2 FYNNEI come from the germline V gene. This CDR3 is CASSQTGIGSPLHF. CDR3 bases: TGTGCCAGCAGTCAGACAGGGATAGGTTCACCCCTCCACTTT.

This clonotype was seen at least ten times. J is TRBJ2-3 and V is TRBV4-1, with D possibly TRBD1 on 6 matching bases. The germline gives CDR1 MGHRA, CDR2 YSYEKL. The CDR3 spans 15 residues. Between the trimmed V and J ends, which lost 3 bases and 2 bases, there was a span of 12 bases. CDR3: CASSQLGAATDTQYF. CDR3 nucleotide sequence: TGCGCCAGCAGCCAGCTGGGGGCGGCCACAGATACGCAGTATTTT.

The table lists this clonotype with many counts. V and J are TRBV4-1 and TRBJ2-5; D gene ambiguous. V was cut by 3 bases and J by 4 bases, with 6 bases left in between. Germline V gene data show CDR1 as MGHRA and CDR2 as YSYEKL. The CDR3 is 12 amino acids. CDR3 nucleotide sequence: TGCGCCAGCAGCCATACCGGAGAGACCCAGTACTTC. As protein: CASSHTGETQYF.

This clonotype was detected many times. This sequence joins TRBV14 and TRBJ2-2, with 8 bases fitting TRBD1. Losses at the gene ends were 3 bases for V and 1 base for J; bases not matched to a gene: 7. The germline V gene encodes CDR1 SGHDN and CDR2 FVKESK. This CDR3 is built from 17 residues. This CDR3 is CASSHGQGIQNTGELFF. The DNA for the CDR3 is TGTGCCAGCAGCCATGGACAGGGAATCCAGAACACCGGGGAGCTGTTTTTT.

This clonotype was counted at least ten times. The chain combines TRBV9 with TRBJ1-5; D is ambiguous. The CDR3 is 12 amino acids. V dropped 4 bases and J dropped 3 bases, with 5 bases sitting between them. Looked up from germline, CDR1 is SGDLS and CDR2 is YYNGEE. The CDR3 loop is CASSRDNQPQHF. In DNA form, the CDR3 reads TGTGCCAGCAGCAGGGACAATCAGCCCCAGCATTTT.